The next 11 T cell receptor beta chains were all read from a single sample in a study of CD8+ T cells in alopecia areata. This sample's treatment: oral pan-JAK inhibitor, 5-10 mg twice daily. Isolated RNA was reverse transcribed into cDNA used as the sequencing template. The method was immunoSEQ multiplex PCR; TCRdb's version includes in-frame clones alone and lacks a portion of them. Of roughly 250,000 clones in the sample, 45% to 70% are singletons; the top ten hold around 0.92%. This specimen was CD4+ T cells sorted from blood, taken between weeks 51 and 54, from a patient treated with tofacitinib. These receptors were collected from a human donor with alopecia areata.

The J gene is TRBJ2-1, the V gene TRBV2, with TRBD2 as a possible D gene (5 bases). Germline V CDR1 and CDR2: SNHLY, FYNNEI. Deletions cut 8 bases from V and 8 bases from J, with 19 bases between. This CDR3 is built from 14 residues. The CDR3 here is CASLSRGRNDEQFF. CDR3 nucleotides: TGTGCCAGCTTAAGTCGGGGTAGAAACGATGAGCAGTTCTTC.

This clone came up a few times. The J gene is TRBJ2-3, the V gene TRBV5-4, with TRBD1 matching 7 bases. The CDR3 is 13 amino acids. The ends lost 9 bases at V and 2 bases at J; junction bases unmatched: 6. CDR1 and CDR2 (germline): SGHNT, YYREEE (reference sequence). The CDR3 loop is CAIGQEYTDTQYF. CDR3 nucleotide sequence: TGTGCCATCGGACAGGAGTACACAGATACGCAGTATTTT.

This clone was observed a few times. CDR3: CASSPLGSTDTQYF. The CDR3 DNA reads as TGTGCCAGCAGCCCCCTGGGCAGCACAGATACGCAGTATTTT. V gene TRBV14 combines with J gene TRBJ2-3, with D hard to call. Germline CDR1 SGHDN, CDR2 FVKESK. V dropped 4 bases and J dropped 0 bases, with 8 bases sitting between them. The CDR3 has 14 amino acids.

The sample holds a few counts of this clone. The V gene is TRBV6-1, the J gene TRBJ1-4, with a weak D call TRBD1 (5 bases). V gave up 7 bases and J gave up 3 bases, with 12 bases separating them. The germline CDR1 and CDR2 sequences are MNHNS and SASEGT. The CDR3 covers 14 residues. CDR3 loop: CASTWDLANEKLFF. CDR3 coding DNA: TGTGCCAGCACTTGGGACTTGGCTAATGAAAAACTGTTTTTT.

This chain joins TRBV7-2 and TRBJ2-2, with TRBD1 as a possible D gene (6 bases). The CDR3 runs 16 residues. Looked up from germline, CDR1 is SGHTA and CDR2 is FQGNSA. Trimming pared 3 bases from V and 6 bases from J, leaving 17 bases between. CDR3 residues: CASSFVGQWSPGELFF. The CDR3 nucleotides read TGTGCCAGCAGCTTCGTCGGACAGTGGTCGCCCGGGGAGCTGTTTTTT.

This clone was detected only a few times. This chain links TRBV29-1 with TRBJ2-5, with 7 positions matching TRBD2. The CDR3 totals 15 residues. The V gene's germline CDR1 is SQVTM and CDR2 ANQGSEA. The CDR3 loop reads CSARSSGAAQETQYF. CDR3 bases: TGCAGTGCCCGGTCTAGCGGTGCAGCTCAAGAGACCCAGTACTTC.

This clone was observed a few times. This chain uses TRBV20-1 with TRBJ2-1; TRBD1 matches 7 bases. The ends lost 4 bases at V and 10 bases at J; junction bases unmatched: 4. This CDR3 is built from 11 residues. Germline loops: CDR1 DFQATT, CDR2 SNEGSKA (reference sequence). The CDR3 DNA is TGCAGTGCTAAGGGGGCGGCCGAGCAGTTCTTC. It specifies CSAKGAAEQFF.

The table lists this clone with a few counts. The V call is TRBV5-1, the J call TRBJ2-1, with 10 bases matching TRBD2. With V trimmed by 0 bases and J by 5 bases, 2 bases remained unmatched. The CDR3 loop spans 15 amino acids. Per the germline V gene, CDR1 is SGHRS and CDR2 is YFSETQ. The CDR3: CASSLALAGDNEQFF. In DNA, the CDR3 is TGCGCCAGCAGCTTGGCCCTAGCGGGGGACAATGAGCAGTTCTTC.

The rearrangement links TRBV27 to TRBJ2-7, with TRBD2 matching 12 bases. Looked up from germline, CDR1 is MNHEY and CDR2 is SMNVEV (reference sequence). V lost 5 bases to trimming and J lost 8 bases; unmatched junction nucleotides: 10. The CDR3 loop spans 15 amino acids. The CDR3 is CASSPRLAGEQKQYF. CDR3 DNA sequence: TGTGCCAGCAGTCCGCGACTAGCGGGGGAGCAGAAGCAGTACTTC.

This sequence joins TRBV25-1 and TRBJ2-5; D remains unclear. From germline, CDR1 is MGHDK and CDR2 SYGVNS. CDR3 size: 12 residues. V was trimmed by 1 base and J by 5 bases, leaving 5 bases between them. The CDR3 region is CASSEWAETQYF. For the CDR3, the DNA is TGTGCCAGCAGTGAATGGGCGGAGACCCAGTACTTC.

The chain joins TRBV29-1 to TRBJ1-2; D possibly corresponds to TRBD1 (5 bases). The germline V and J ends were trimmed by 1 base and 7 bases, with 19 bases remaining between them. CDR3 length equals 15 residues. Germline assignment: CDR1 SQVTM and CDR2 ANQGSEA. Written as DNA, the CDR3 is TGCAGCGTTGAAGCCTTGGGACGGCCCAGGAGTGGCTACACCTTC. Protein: CSVEALGRPRSGYTF.